This T cell receptor beta chain is from a study of T cells in Graves' hyperthyroidism and ophthalmopathy. Across the study: Peripheral blood draws took place at initial diagnosis, ahead of any treatment.

Template material for amplifying TCR beta CDR3 regions consisted of RNA transcripts. Carried out on the TCR CDR3, a first-round RT-PCR used the HTBI primer set. Via MiXCR, TCRdb re-called the multiplex PCR reads, giving one row per CDR3 protein. The sample consists of under 350,000 distinct CDR3 sequences, over 15% of them appearing once. This CDR3 is 14 amino acids long. The germline V gene has CDR1 KGHSH and CDR2 LQKENI. The germline V and J ends were trimmed by 2 bases and 7 bases, with 12 bases remaining between them. Ophthalmopathy patients showed a Clinical Activity Score of at least 3, NOSPECS grade of at least 4 and duration under 3 months.

Sequencing used blood. V and J are TRBV18 and TRBJ2-1, with a possible D match to TRBD1 (6 bases). This TCR derives from a woman aged 60-75 years with Graves' ophthalmopathy. CDR3 amino acids: CASSPERTVNEQFF. The CDR3 coding sequence is TGTGCCAGCTCACCAGAAAGGACAGTGAATGAGCAGTTCTTC.